This T cell receptor (beta chain) was profiled in a study of blood T cell repertoires in COVID-19. On the study more broadly: Some COVID-19 samples were acute and others convalescent; all came from the United States, Italy and Spain. PBMCs, B-cell-depleted T cells, or T cells provided the cDNA or gDNA that made up the material.

Per the germline V gene, CDR1 is LNHDA and CDR2 is SQIVND (reference sequence). Germline trimming cut 10 bases from V and 8 bases from J; bases unmatched to any gene: 12. This CDR3 spans 14 amino acids. Cohort allocation depended upon clinical history that participants reported. Per the original methods: From reference gene primer amplification, estimates of nucleated cell counts were derived. Method: immunoSEQ multiplex PCR; TCRdb's copy keeps in-frame clones and lacks some. V, J and clone size derive from that table, while D and trimming were established from the DNA sequence. The repertoire consists of under 200,000 clones, with approximately 82% occurring once and the leading ten covering 4% to 6.5%.

J is TRBJ2-2 and V is TRBV19; 8 nucleotides align to TRBD1. Sequenced material: PBMCs or T cells enriched from blood (not recorded which). The clonotype comes from a woman aged 60-75 years with acute COVID-19. The CDR3 here is CATGAAGGTGELFF. The CDR3 region has the DNA TGTGCCACTGGGGCAGCAGGGGGCACAGGGGAGCTGTTTTTT. The complete variable domain, with remaining parts taken from reference TRBV19 and TRBJ2-2, reads DGGITQSPKYLFRKEGQNVTLSCEQNLNHDAMYWYRQDPGQGLRLIYYSQIVNDFQKGDIAEGYSVSREKKESFPLTVTSAQKNPTAFYLCATGAAGGTGELFFGEGSRLTVL.